The 12 T cell receptor beta chains in this list originate from one sample, sequenced in a study of OX40 agonist ivuxolimab in advanced cancers. Data came from immunoSEQ multiplex PCR; TCRdb stores just in-frame clones and leaves some out. The data show about 36,000 clones, 88% seen once. The starting material was CD4+ or CD8+ T cells sorted from blood, obtained in a trial of the OX40 agonist ivuxolimab. These receptors were taken from an adult with an advanced solid tumor such as melanoma, head and neck, liver or kidney cancer.

This clone has more than one count but fewer than ten. Within the sample, other DNA sequences also encode this same CDR3. This sequence joins TRBV29-1 and TRBJ2-3; a possible D gene is TRBD1 (6 bases). Germline V lookup: CDR1 SQVTM, CDR2 ANQGSEA. V lost 8 bases and J lost 3, with 9 bases in between. There are 11 residues in the CDR3. The CDR3 coding sequence is TGCAGCTCCAGGGGAACAGATACGCAGTATTTT. This gives the protein CSSRGTDTQYF.

This chain joins TRBV2 and TRBJ2-7; D unresolved. V was shortened by 6 bases and J by 7 bases, with 16 bases between the two germline ends. The CDR3 consists of 13 residues. From germline, CDR1 is SNHLY and CDR2 FYNNEI. The CDR3 loop reads CASRPGPAAEQYF. CDR3 nucleotide sequence: TGTGCCAGCAGGCCGGGTCCTGCAGCTGAGCAGTACTTC. The variable domain in full, with the rest retrieved from reference TRBV2 and TRBJ2-7, is EPEVTQTPSHQVTQMGQEVILRCVPISNHLYFYWYRQILGQKVEFLVSFYNNEISEKSEIFDDQFSVERPDGSNFTLKIRSTKLEDSAMYFCASRPGPAAEQYFGPGTRLTVT.

This clone came up once. The chain combines TRBV4-1 with TRBJ2-7; D possibly corresponds to TRBD2 (6 bases). CDR3 length equals 16 residues. CDR1 MGHRA and CDR2 YSYEKL come from the germline V gene. Between the trimmed V and J ends, which lost 4 bases and 2 bases, there was a span of 18 bases. The CDR3 DNA follows: TGCGCCAGCAGCCGTAGGCATAGCGGTGAGCCCTACGAGCAGTACTTC. Protein sequence: CASSRRHSGEPYEQYF.

This clone occurred once. This chain uses TRBV11-2 with TRBJ2-1, with unresolved D. CDR3 length: 12 residues. The ends were cut back, 5 bases at V and 8 bases at J, with 10 bases in the middle. The V gene's germline CDR1 is SGHAT and CDR2 FQNNGV. CDR3 loop: CASSPPLDEQFF. CDR3 nucleotides: TGTGCCAGCAGCCCCCCCCTGGATGAGCAGTTCTTC.

The chain has TRBV9 and TRBJ2-3; D ambiguous. The CDR3 loop spans 17 amino acids. The ends were cut back, 9 bases at V and 6 bases at J, with 29 bases in the middle. Germline assignment: CDR1 SGDLS and CDR2 YYNGEE. The CDR3 here is CATNRLPQVLEVDTQYF. The CDR3 nucleotides read TGTGCCACCAATCGCCTTCCCCAGGTGCTAGAAGTGGATACGCAGTATTTT.

This sequence joins TRBV6-5 and TRBJ1-1; 8 nucleotides agree with TRBD1. This CDR3 region has 14 residues. The J segment lost 4 bases and the V segment lost 5 bases, leaving 6 bases of the junction unmatched. In germline, CDR1 is MNHEY, CDR2 SVGAGI. This chain's CDR3 is CASSRQGTVTEAFF. DNA for the CDR3: TGTGCCAGCAGTCGACAGGGGACTGTCACTGAAGCTTTCTTT.

The rearrangement links TRBV7-8 to TRBJ2-2; no clear D. This CDR3 has 13 residues. The germline V and J ends were trimmed by 5 bases and 7 bases, with 11 bases remaining between them. The germline V gene has CDR1 SGHVS and CDR2 FQNEAQ. CDR3 sequence (DNA): TGTGCCAGCAGCGCTAGTGGGATCGGGGAGCTGTTTTTT. Protein product: CASSASGIGELFF.

The V gene is TRBV30, the J gene TRBJ1-3; D unclear. Germline lookup yields CDR1 GTSNPN and CDR2 SVGIG (reference sequence). This CDR3 region has 13 residues. V lost 4 bases, J lost 1 base, and 8 bases lay in between. The CDR3 DNA is TGTGCCTGGATGAAGGGATCTGGAAACACCATATATTTT. Translation gives CAWMKGSGNTIYF.

The J gene is TRBJ2-3, the V gene TRBV4-1; no clear D. Trimming shortened V by 1 base and J by 2 bases, and 19 bases separated the two germline ends. Germline loops: CDR1 MGHRA, CDR2 YSYEKL. The CDR3 is made up of 18 amino acids. The DNA of the CDR3 is TGCGCCAGCAGCCAAGTCCCACTCTGGGGAAATCTCACAGATACGCAGTATTTT. This gives the protein CASSQVPLWGNLTDTQYF.

V usage is TRBV6-1 and J usage is TRBJ1-5; D remains unclear. Trimming took off 6 bases at V and 4 bases at J, with 7 bases between the two ends. CDR1 and CDR2 (germline): MNHNS, SASEGT. This CDR3 contains 12 residues. The CDR3 reads CASRQLNQPQHF. Written as DNA, the CDR3 is TGTGCCAGCAGGCAGCTTAATCAGCCCCAGCATTTT.

This clone has only a few counts. The rearrangement uses TRBV7-6 and TRBJ2-1; possible D gene TRBD1, 6 bases. Trimming left V 3 bases short and J 0 bases short, with 21 bases between. CDR1 and CDR2 (germline): SGHVS, FNYEAQ. The CDR3 totals 19 residues. CDR3 protein: CASSLISRDTLSSYNEQFF. As DNA, the CDR3 is TGTGCCAGCAGCTTGATTTCTCGGGACACCCTGAGCTCCTACAATGAGCAGTTCTTC. Drawing the rest from reference TRBV7-6 and TRBJ2-1, the complete variable domain is GAGVSQSPRYKVTKRGQDVALRCDPISGHVSLYWYRQALGQGPEFLTYFNYEAQQDKSGLPNDRFSAERPEGSISTLTIQRTEQRDSAMYRCASSLISRDTLSSYNEQFFGPGTRLTVL.

The genes are TRBV19 and TRBJ1-5, with D unresolved. CDR1 is LNHDA and CDR2 is SQIVND in the germline V gene (reference sequence). This CDR3 contains 17 residues. V lost 7 bases and J 3 bases, leaving 22 bases between the germline ends. This chain's CDR3 is CASTPGSWAGNNQPQHF. The CDR3, as DNA: TGTGCCAGTACCCCCGGTTCTTGGGCAGGCAACAATCAGCCCCAGCATTTT.